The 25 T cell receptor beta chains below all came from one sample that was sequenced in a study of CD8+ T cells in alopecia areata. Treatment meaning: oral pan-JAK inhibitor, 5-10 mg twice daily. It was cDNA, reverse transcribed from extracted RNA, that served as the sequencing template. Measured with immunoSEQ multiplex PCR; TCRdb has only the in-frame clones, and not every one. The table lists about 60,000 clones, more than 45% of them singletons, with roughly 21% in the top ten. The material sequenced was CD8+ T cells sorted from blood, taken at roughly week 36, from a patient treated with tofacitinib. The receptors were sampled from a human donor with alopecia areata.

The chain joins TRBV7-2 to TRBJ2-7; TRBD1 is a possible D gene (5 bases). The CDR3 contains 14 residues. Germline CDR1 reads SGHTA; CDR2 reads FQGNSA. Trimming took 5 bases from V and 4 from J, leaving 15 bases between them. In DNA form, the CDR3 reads TGTGCCAGCAGCACACTGACAGCGTCTTACGAGCAGTACTTC. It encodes CASSTLTASYEQYF.

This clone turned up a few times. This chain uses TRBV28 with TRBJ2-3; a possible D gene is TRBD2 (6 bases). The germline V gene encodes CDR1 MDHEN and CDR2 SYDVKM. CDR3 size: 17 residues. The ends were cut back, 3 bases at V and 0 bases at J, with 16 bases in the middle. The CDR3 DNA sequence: TGTGCCAGCAGTTTCTATCCTGCGGGAACTAGCACAGATACGCAGTATTTT. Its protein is CASSFYPAGTSTDTQYF. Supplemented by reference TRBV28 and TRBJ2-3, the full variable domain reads DVKVTQSSRYLVKRTGEKVFLECVQDMDHENMFWYRQDPGLGLRLIYFSYDVKMKEKGDIPEGYSVSREKKERFSLILESASTNQTSMYLCASSFYPAGTSTDTQYFGPGTRLTVL.

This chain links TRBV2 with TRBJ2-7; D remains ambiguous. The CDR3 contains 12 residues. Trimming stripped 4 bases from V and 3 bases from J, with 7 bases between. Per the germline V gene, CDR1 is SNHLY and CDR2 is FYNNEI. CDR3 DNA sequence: TGTGCCAGCAGTGGACGAGACTACGAGCAGTACTTC. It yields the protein CASSGRDYEQYF.

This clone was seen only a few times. The CDR3 reads CASSPQPRRPYEQYF. CDR3 nucleotide sequence: TGTGCCAGCTCACCACAGCCTCGGAGGCCCTACGAGCAGTACTTC. This chain uses TRBV18 with TRBJ2-7, with TRBD2 as a possible D gene (5 bases). CDR1 and CDR2 (germline): KGHSH, LQKENI. The CDR3 totals 15 residues. V was shortened by 1 base and J by 2 bases, with 12 bases between the two germline ends.

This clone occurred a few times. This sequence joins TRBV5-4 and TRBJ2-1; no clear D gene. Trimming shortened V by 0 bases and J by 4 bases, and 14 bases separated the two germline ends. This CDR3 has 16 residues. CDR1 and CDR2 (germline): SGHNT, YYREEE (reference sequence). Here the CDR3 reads CASSLVAAPEYNEQFF. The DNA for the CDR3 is TGTGCCAGCAGCTTGGTAGCAGCGCCAGAATACAATGAGCAGTTCTTC.

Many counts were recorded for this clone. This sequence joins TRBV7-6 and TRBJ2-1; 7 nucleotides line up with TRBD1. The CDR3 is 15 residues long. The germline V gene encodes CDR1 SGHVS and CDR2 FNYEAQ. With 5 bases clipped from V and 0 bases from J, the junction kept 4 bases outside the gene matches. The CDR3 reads CASSQGDPSYNEQFF. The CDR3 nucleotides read TGTGCCAGCAGCCAGGGGGACCCCTCCTACAATGAGCAGTTCTTC.

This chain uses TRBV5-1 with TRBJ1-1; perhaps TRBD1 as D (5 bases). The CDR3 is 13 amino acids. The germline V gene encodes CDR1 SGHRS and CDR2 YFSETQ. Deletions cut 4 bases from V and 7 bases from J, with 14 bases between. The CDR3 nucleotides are TGCGCCAGCAGCATGGGACCGATGGATGAAGCTTTCTTT. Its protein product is CASSMGPMDEAFF.

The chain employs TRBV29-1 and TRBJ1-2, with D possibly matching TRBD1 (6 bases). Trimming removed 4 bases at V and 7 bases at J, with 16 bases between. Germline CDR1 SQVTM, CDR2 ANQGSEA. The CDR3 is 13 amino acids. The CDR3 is CSVGPGGGRGYTF. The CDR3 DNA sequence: TGCAGCGTTGGCCCCGGGGGGGGCCGTGGCTACACCTTC. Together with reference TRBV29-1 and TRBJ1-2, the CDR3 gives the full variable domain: SAVISQKPSRDICQRGTSLTIQCQVDSQVTMMFWYRQQPGQSLTLIATANQGSEATYESGFVIDKFPISRPNLTFSTLTVSNMSPEDSSIYLCSVGPGGGRGYTFGSGTRLTVV.

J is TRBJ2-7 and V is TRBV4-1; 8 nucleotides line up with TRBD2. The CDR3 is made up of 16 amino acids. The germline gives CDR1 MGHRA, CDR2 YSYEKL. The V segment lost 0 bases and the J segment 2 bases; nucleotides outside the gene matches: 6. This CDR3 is CASSQEGREGTYEQYF. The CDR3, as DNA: TGCGCCAGCAGCCAAGAAGGACGGGAGGGAACCTACGAGCAGTACTTC.

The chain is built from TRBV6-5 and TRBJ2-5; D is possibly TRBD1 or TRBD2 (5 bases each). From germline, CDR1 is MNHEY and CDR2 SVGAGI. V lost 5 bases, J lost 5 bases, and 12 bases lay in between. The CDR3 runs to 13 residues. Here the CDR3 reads CASSRGVVETQYF. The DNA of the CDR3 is TGTGCCAGCAGTAGAGGGGTGGTTGAGACCCAGTACTTC.

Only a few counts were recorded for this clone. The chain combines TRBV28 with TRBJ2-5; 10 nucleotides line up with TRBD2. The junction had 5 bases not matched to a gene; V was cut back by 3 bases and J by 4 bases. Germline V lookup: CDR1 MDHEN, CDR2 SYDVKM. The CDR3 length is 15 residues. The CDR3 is CASSLEREGRETQYF. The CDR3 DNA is TGTGCCAGCAGTTTGGAGCGGGAGGGCCGAGAGACCCAGTACTTC.

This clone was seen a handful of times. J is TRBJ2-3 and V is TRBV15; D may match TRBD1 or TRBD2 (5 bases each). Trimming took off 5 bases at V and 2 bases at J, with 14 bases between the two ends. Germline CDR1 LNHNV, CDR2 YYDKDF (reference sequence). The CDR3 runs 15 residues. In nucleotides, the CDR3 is TGTGCCACCAGCGGAATCCGGGGCCCCACAGATACGCAGTATTTT. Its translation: CATSGIRGPTDTQYF.

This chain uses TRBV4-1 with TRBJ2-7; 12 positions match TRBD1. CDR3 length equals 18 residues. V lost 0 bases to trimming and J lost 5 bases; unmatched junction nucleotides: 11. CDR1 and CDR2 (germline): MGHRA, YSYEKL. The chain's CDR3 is CASSQEGTGGLRRDEQYF. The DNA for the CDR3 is TGCGCCAGCAGCCAAGAAGGGACAGGGGGCTTACGGAGAGACGAGCAGTACTTC.

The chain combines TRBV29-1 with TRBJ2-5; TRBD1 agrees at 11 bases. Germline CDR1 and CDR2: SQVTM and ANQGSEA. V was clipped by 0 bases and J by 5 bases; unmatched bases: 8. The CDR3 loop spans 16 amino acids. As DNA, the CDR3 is TGCAGCGTTGAAGACCCTCGGACAGGGGGCGGGGAGACCCAGTACTTC. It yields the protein CSVEDPRTGGGETQYF.

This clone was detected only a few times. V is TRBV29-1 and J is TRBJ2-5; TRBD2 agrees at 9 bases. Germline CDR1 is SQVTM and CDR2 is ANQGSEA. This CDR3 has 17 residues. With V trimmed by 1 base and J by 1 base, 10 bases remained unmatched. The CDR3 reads CSVEGGAGGPTQETQYF. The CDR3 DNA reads TGCAGCGTTGAAGGAGGGGCGGGAGGGCCTACCCAAGAGACCCAGTACTTC.

Written as DNA, the CDR3 is TGTGCCAGCAGCTTAGATCCGGTTAGCGGGGAGGGGAATGAGCAGTTCTTC. It is translated as CASSLDPVSGEGNEQFF. V and J are TRBV11-2 and TRBJ2-1, with 8 bases lining up with TRBD2. After removal of 0 bases from V and 7 bases from J, the junction contained 11 bases not matched to a gene. The CDR3 is 17 amino acids. CDR1 is SGHAT, CDR2 FQNNGV, per germline.

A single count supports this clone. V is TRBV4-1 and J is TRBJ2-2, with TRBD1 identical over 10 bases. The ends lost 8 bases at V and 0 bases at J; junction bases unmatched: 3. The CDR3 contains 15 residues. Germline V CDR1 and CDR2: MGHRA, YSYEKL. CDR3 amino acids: CASHGQGANTGELFF. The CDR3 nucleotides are TGCGCCAGCCATGGACAGGGGGCGAACACCGGGGAGCTGTTTTTT.

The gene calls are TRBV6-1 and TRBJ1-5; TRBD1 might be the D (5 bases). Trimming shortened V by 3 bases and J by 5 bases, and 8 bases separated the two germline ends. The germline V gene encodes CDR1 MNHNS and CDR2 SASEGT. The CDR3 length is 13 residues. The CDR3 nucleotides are TGTGCCAGCAGTGAGACAGTTTATCAGCCCCAGCATTTT. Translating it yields CASSETVYQPQHF.

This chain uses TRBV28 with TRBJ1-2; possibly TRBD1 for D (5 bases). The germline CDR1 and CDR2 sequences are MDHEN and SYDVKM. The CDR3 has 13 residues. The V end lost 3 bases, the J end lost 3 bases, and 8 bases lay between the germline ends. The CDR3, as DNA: TGTGCCAGCAGTTTCGCGGGGGACTATGGCTACACCTTC. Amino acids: CASSFAGDYGYTF.

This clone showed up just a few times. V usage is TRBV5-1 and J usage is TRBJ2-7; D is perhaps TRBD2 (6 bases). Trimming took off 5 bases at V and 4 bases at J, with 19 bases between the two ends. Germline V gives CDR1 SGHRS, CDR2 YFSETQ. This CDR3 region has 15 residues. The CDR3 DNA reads TGCGCCAGCAGGGCCCTTGGGTCGGGGGTATACGAGCAGTACTTC. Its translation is CASRALGSGVYEQYF.

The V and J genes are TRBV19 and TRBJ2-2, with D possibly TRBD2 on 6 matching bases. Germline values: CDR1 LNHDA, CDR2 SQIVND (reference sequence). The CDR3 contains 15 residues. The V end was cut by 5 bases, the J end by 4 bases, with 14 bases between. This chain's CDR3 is CASSPGGTGTGELFF. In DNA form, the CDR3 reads TGTGCCAGTAGTCCCGGCGGGACGGGCACCGGGGAGCTGTTTTTT.

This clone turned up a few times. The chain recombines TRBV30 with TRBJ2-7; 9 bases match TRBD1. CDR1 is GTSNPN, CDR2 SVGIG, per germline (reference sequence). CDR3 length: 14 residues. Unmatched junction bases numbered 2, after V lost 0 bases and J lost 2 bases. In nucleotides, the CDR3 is TGTGCCTGGAGTGTAGGGACAGGGCCCTACGAGCAGTACTTC. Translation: CAWSVGTGPYEQYF.

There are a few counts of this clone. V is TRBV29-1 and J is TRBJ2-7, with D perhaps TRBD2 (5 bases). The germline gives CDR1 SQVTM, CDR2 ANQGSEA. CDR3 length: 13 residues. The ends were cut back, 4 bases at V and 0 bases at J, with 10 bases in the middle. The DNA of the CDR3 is TGCAGCGTTGTACCAACTAGCTCCTACGAGCAGTACTTC. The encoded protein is CSVVPTSSYEQYF.

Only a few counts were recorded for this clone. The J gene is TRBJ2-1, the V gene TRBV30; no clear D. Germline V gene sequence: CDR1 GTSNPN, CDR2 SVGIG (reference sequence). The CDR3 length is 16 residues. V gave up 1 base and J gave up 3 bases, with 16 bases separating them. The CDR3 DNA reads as TGTGCCTGGAGTGCGGAGATTCACGAGGTCTACAATGAGCAGTTCTTC. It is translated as CAWSAEIHEVYNEQFF. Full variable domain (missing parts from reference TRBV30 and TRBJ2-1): SQTIHQWPATLVQPVGSPLSLECTVEGTSNPNLYWYRQAAGRGLQLLFYSVGIGQISSEVPQNLSASRPQDRQFILSSKKLLLSDSGFYLCAWSAEIHEVYNEQFFGPGTRLTVL.

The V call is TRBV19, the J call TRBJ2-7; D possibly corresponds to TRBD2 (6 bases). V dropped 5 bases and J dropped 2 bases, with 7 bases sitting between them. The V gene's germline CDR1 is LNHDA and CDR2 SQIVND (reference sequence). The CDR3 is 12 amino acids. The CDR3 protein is CASSPGAYEQYF. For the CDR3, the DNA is TGTGCCAGTAGTCCGGGGGCCTACGAGCAGTACTTC. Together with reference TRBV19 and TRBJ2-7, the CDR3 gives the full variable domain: DGGITQSPKYLFRKEGQNVTLSCEQNLNHDAMYWYRQDPGQGLRLIYYSQIVNDFQKGDIAEGYSVSREKKESFPLTVTSAQKNPTAFYLCASSPGAYEQYFGPGTRLTVT.